These 27 T cell receptor beta chains were sequenced from one sample in a study of graft-versus-host responses after intestinal transplantation. Sequenced by immunoSEQ multiplex PCR; TCRdb stores in-frame clones only, minus some. Found here are nearly 100,000 clones, about 93% of them singletons; the top ten hold around 15%. The sample in question was PBMCs, obtained roughly 450 days after intestinal transplant. Receptors originate from a human patient who received an intestinal transplant, so some T cells may come from the graft donor.

J is TRBJ2-3 and V is TRBV10-1; D is perhaps TRBD2 (5 bases). Germline V lookup: CDR1 WNHNN, CDR2 SYGVQD (reference sequence). The CDR3 has 13 amino acids. Trimming removed 6 bases from V and 4 bases from J, with 11 bases in between. The CDR3 region is CASSHLEADTQYF. CDR3 coding DNA: TGCGCCAGCAGCCACCTGGAGGCAGATACGCAGTATTTT.

The genes are TRBV7-9 and TRBJ1-6, with D possibly matching TRBD1 (6 bases). Trimming took 0 bases from V and 10 from J, leaving 13 bases between them. The CDR3 consists of 15 residues. Looked up from germline, CDR1 is SEHNR and CDR2 is FQNEAQ (reference sequence). The CDR3 nucleotides are TGTGCCAGCAGCTTAGCGCGGGAGGGGGGGTCACCCCTCCACTTT. This gives the protein CASSLAREGGSPLHF. The full variable domain, with the rest looked up from reference TRBV7-9 and TRBJ1-6, is DTGVSQNPRHKITKRGQNVTFRCDPISEHNRLYWYRQTLGQGPEFLTYFQNEAQLEKSRLLSDRFSAERPKGSFSTLEIQRTEQGDSAMYLCASSLAREGGSPLHFGNGTRLTVT.

The chain is built from TRBV10-1 and TRBJ2-7; D gene unclear. Trimming removed 3 bases at V and 7 bases at J, with 16 bases between. The CDR3 spans 14 residues. The germline V gene has CDR1 WNHNN and CDR2 SYGVQD (reference sequence). In nucleotides, the CDR3 is TGCGCCAGCAGTGAACGACCCAAATCGAGGGAGCAGTACTTC. Translating it yields CASSERPKSREQYF.

The chain combines TRBV4-1 with TRBJ2-5, with 9 bases that match TRBD2. CDR3 size: 16 residues. From germline, CDR1 is MGHRA and CDR2 YSYEKL. With 8 bases clipped from V and 5 bases from J, the junction kept 15 bases outside the gene matches. CDR3 nucleotides: TGCGCCAGCGCACCGTTCGGGGGCGGGGGGGGTGAGACCCAGTACTTC. Translation: CASAPFGGGGGETQYF.

This clone has just one count. The genes are TRBV27 and TRBJ1-5; 9 positions agree with TRBD1. V lost 3 bases, J lost 6 bases, and 3 bases stayed unmatched. The CDR3 length is 14 residues. Germline assignment: CDR1 MNHEY and CDR2 SMNVEV (reference sequence). The CDR3 sequence: CASSLDRGGQPQHF. CDR3 nucleotides: TGTGCCAGCAGTTTGGACAGGGGAGGTCAGCCCCAGCATTTT.

The genes are TRBV7-9 and TRBJ1-1; perhaps TRBD1 as D (5 bases). Per germline, CDR1 SEHNR and CDR2 FQNEAQ (reference sequence). CDR3 length: 14 amino acids. V dropped 9 bases and J dropped 2 bases, with 16 bases sitting between them. In DNA, the CDR3 is TGTGCCAGTCATCAACTGGGACTAAACACTGAAGCTTTCTTT. It specifies CASHQLGLNTEAFF.

CDR3 amino acids: CASSVGATNTEAFF. In DNA, the CDR3 is TGTGCCAGCAGCGTAGGGGCCACGAACACTGAAGCTTTCTTT. The rearrangement links TRBV9 to TRBJ1-1; D is unclear. Germline-derived CDR1 and CDR2 are SGDLS and YYNGEE. Trimming shortened V by 0 bases and J by 1 base, and 7 bases separated the two germline ends. The CDR3 contains 14 residues.

The chain employs TRBV29-1 and TRBJ1-2; D remains ambiguous. Trimming shortened V by 3 bases and J by 0 bases, and 11 bases separated the two germline ends. CDR1 is SQVTM, CDR2 ANQGSEA, per germline. The CDR3 contains 14 residues. As DNA, the CDR3 is TGCAGCGTTGAGGACCCTGGGACTAACTATGGCTACACCTTC. This gives the protein CSVEDPGTNYGYTF.

The chain couples TRBV6-4 to TRBJ2-3, with 10 bases that match TRBD1. The germline V gene encodes CDR1 MRHNA and CDR2 SNTAGT. With 0 bases clipped from V and 4 bases from J, the junction kept 1 base outside the gene matches. CDR3 length: 15 residues. Written as DNA, the CDR3 is TGTGCCAGCAGTGACTCAGGGACAGGGGCAGATACGCAGTATTTT. Translating it yields CASSDSGTGADTQYF.

V is TRBV5-6 and J is TRBJ1-5, with a possible D match to TRBD1 (5 bases). The germline V and J ends were trimmed by 4 bases and 5 bases, with 19 bases remaining between them. Germline V gene lookup returns CDR1 SGHDT and CDR2 YYEEEE. The length of the CDR3 is 16 residues. The CDR3, as DNA: TGTGCCAGCAGCCCCGGGGGGGGTCTCGGTCATCAGCCCCAGCATTTT. It encodes CASSPGGGLGHQPQHF.

The chain carries TRBV7-9 and TRBJ1-2; D call uncertain. The CDR3 contains 13 residues. Between the trimmed V and J ends, which lost 4 bases and 5 bases, there was a span of 11 bases. Germline V gene data show CDR1 as SEHNR and CDR2 as FQNEAQ (reference sequence). The CDR3 loop is CASSSPALYGYTF. CDR3 nucleotide sequence: TGTGCCAGCAGCTCCCCAGCCCTATATGGCTACACCTTC.

The genes are TRBV18 and TRBJ2-1, with D perhaps TRBD1 or TRBD2 (5 bases each). CDR3 length: 14 residues. V was clipped by 4 bases and J by 2 bases, with 9 bases between them. Germline V gives CDR1 KGHSH, CDR2 LQKENI. CDR3 sequence: CASSRGIPYNEQFF. CDR3 nucleotide sequence: TGTGCCAGCTCACGGGGGATCCCCTACAATGAGCAGTTCTTC.

The chain carries TRBV2 and TRBJ2-2; TRBD1 or TRBD2 may be the D gene (6 bases each). Trimming stripped 6 bases from V and 1 base from J, with 12 bases between. This CDR3 comprises 15 residues. Germline values: CDR1 SNHLY, CDR2 FYNNEI. CDR3 sequence reads: CASRGGRMNTGELFF. CDR3 DNA: TGTGCCAGCAGAGGGGGGCGCATGAACACCGGGGAGCTGTTTTTT. The full variable domain, with the rest looked up from reference TRBV2 and TRBJ2-2, is EPEVTQTPSHQVTQMGQEVILRCVPISNHLYFYWYRQILGQKVEFLVSFYNNEISEKSEIFDDQFSVERPDGSNFTLKIRSTKLEDSAMYFCASRGGRMNTGELFFGEGSRLTVL.

The chain recombines TRBV4-1 with TRBJ1-1; possibly TRBD1 for D (6 bases). The CDR3 consists of 15 residues. Per the germline V gene, CDR1 is MGHRA and CDR2 is YSYEKL. The ends were cut back, 4 bases at V and 6 bases at J, with 18 bases in the middle. The CDR3 region is CASSPLTGLVSEAFF. DNA for the CDR3: TGCGCCAGCAGCCCCCTTACAGGGCTAGTTTCTGAAGCTTTCTTT.

This chain joins TRBV4-1 and TRBJ2-1; D call uncertain. Deletions cut 1 base from V and 12 bases from J, with 16 bases between. CDR1 is MGHRA and CDR2 is YSYEKL in the germline V gene. This CDR3 has 14 amino acids. The DNA of the CDR3 is TGCGCCAGCAGCCAAGCCCATGTCGGTTTCGTGCAGTTCTTC. This sequence encodes CASSQAHVGFVQFF.

The rearrangement joins TRBV29-1 to TRBJ2-5, with D unresolved. V lost 8 bases and J 3 bases, leaving 7 bases between the germline ends. Germline CDR1 and CDR2: SQVTM and ANQGSEA. This CDR3 is built from 10 residues. CDR3 residues: CSIQKETQYF. The CDR3 region has the DNA TGCAGCATCCAGAAAGAGACCCAGTACTTC.

V usage is TRBV6-4 and J usage is TRBJ2-3, with TRBD2 identical over 16 bases. V dropped 3 bases and J dropped 5; count of bases not matched to a gene: 2. Looked up from germline, CDR1 is MRHNA and CDR2 is SNTAGT. The CDR3 has 16 residues. The CDR3 DNA reads TGTGCCAGCAGTGAGGGACTAGCGGGGGGGCGAGATACGCAGTATTTT. Its protein is CASSEGLAGGRDTQYF.

With regard to this clone: The sample has other DNA sequences that encode this CDR3 too. The J gene is TRBJ1-1, the V gene TRBV5-1; D remains ambiguous. The CDR3 runs to 12 residues. With 4 bases removed from V and 4 bases from J, the gap between germline ends came to 8 bases. Germline CDR1 is SGHRS and CDR2 is YFSETQ. In DNA form, the CDR3 reads TGCGCCAGCAGCCCAGACCGCACTGAAGCTTTCTTT. Translated: CASSPDRTEAFF.

The J gene is TRBJ2-1, the V gene TRBV6-1; D possibly uses TRBD1 or TRBD2 (6 bases each). This CDR3 is built from 15 residues. CDR1 MNHNS and CDR2 SASEGT come from the germline V gene. V lost 6 bases to trimming and J lost 4 bases, with 16 bases between them. CDR3 nucleotide sequence: TGTGCCAGCAGGGCCGGGGGCGAAGGTTACAATGAGCAGTTCTTC. Its translation is CASRAGGEGYNEQFF.

In its sample, this clone was seen a few times. The chain joins TRBV6-6 to TRBJ1-2; 10 bases align to TRBD1. The germline CDR1 and CDR2 sequences are MNHNY and SVGAGI (reference sequence). Trimming at V came to 1 base and at J to 7 bases, leaving 9 bases not matched to a gene. There are 16 residues in the CDR3. CDR3 DNA: TGTGCCAGCAGTTACTTTCCGACAGGGGGCTTAGGTGGCTACACCTTC. This encodes CASSYFPTGGLGGYTF.

V gene TRBV5-1 combines with J gene TRBJ1-3; D unclear. This CDR3 is built from 16 residues. In germline, CDR1 is SGHRS, CDR2 YFSETQ. Between the trimmed V and J ends, which lost 1 base and 0 bases, there was a span of 11 bases. CDR3 nucleotide sequence: TGCGCCAGCAGCTTGCCAACAGCCAGCTCTGGAAACACCATATATTTT. This sequence encodes CASSLPTASSGNTIYF.

The V and J genes are TRBV9 and TRBJ2-3, with D perhaps being TRBD1 or TRBD2 (5 bases each). The CDR3 has 14 amino acids. Trimming removed 4 bases at V and 2 bases at J, with 11 bases between. Germline V gene sequence: CDR1 SGDLS, CDR2 YYNGEE. CDR3 DNA sequence: TGTGCCAGCAGCCCGAGGGACCACACAGATACGCAGTATTTT. Protein: CASSPRDHTDTQYF.

The genes are TRBV7-9 and TRBJ1-1; D possibly corresponds to TRBD1 (5 bases). Germline V gene sequence: CDR1 SEHNR, CDR2 FQNEAQ (reference sequence). V was shortened by 5 bases and J by 2 bases, with 18 bases between the two germline ends. The CDR3 contains 16 residues. As DNA, the CDR3 is TGTGCCAGCAGCCCGTCGGGTTCGCGGGACAACACTGAAGCTTTCTTT. Protein: CASSPSGSRDNTEAFF.

The genes are TRBV7-9 and TRBJ1-1; D ambiguous. The CDR3 length is 12 residues. The V gene's germline CDR1 is SEHNR and CDR2 FQNEAQ (reference sequence). V lost 5 bases to trimming and J lost 5 bases, with 9 bases between them. The CDR3 reads CASSPVATEAFF. Written as DNA, the CDR3 is TGTGCCAGCAGCCCGGTTGCGACTGAAGCTTTCTTT.

The gene calls are TRBV4-1 and TRBJ2-1, with unresolved D. Germline V gene sequence: CDR1 MGHRA, CDR2 YSYEKL. This CDR3 is 15 amino acids long. Deletions cut 0 bases from V and 2 bases from J, with 8 bases between. CDR3 nucleotides: TGCGCCAGCAGCCAAGATCACAGAACCTACAATGAGCAGTTCTTC. This codes for CASSQDHRTYNEQFF.

V gene TRBV2 combines with J gene TRBJ1-1; D is possibly TRBD1 (6 bases). Trimming removed 7 bases at V and 3 bases at J, with 15 bases between. This CDR3 contains 14 residues. Per the germline V gene, CDR1 is SNHLY and CDR2 is FYNNEI. The chain's CDR3 is CASTWGAGDTEAFF. In DNA form, the CDR3 reads TGTGCCAGCACCTGGGGGGCGGGGGACACTGAAGCTTTCTTT.

The CDR3 nucleotides read TGTGCCACCACGAAAGAGACTAATGAAAAACTGTTTTTT. Protein product: CATTKETNEKLFF. The rearrangement uses TRBV15 and TRBJ1-4; D unclear. Germline V gives CDR1 LNHNV, CDR2 YYDKDF (reference sequence). The length of the CDR3 is 13 residues. The V end lost 7 bases, the J end lost 2 bases, and 8 bases lay between the germline ends.